A single sample gave rise to the 20 T cell receptor beta chains below, sequenced in a study of shared clonotypes between healthy human individuals. CD45RO-negative CD8 cells positively selected for CCR7 made up the naive population, which excluded terminally differentiated effector memory CD45RA+ cells. Profiling relied on immunoSEQ multiplex PCR, and the TCRdb table lists in-frame clones only, not all of them. The data hold about 2 million clones, with approximately 95% observed a single time. The source material was naive CD8+ T cells sorted from blood. Every receptor here comes from a man aged 18 to 35 in good health.

This clone was found a few times. The V call is TRBV27, the J call TRBJ2-7; D possibly corresponds to TRBD1 (6 bases). V gave up 3 bases and J gave up 3 bases, with 12 bases separating them. CDR1 MNHEY and CDR2 SMNVEV come from the germline V gene (reference sequence). This CDR3 contains 14 residues. DNA for the CDR3: TGTGCCAGCAGTTTCAAGGGACACCACTACGAGCAGTACTTC. The encoded protein is CASSFKGHHYEQYF.

V is TRBV19 and J is TRBJ2-1; D is undetermined. V was pared by 2 bases and J by 1 base, with 9 bases between. Germline values: CDR1 LNHDA, CDR2 SQIVND (reference sequence). The CDR3 contains 15 residues. The CDR3 is CASSISSISYNEQFF. The CDR3 DNA is TGTGCCAGTAGTATAAGCAGCATTTCCTACAATGAGCAGTTCTTC.

The chain couples TRBV14 to TRBJ1-1; no clear D gene. Germline-derived CDR1 and CDR2 are SGHDN and FVKESK. The CDR3 runs to 15 residues. Trimming took 2 bases from V and 6 from J, leaving 16 bases between them. The CDR3 here is CASSQSGRESSEAFF. CDR3 DNA: TGTGCCAGCAGCCAATCCGGAAGGGAGTCGTCTGAAGCTTTCTTT.

V is TRBV4-2 and J is TRBJ2-2, with a tentative D call TRBD1 (5 bases). The germline CDR1 and CDR2 sequences are LGHNA and YNFKEQ. This CDR3 has 15 amino acids. V was pared by 7 bases and J by 0 bases, with 12 bases between. The CDR3 spells CASTPGAPNTGELFF. The CDR3 coding sequence is TGTGCCAGCACCCCTGGGGCACCGAACACCGGGGAGCTGTTTTTT.

This rearrangement joins TRBV2 to TRBJ2-7; D unclear. CDR1 is SNHLY and CDR2 is FYNNEI in the germline V gene. Trimming removed 3 bases from V and 5 bases from J, with 11 bases in between. CDR3 length equals 13 residues. The DNA of the CDR3 is TGTGCCAGCAGTGATGGTCCCTTTGACGAGCAGTACTTC. Protein product: CASSDGPFDEQYF.

The J gene is TRBJ2-5, the V gene TRBV7-2, with a possible D match to TRBD2 (6 bases). Germline CDR1 SGHTA, CDR2 FQGNSA. CDR3 length: 14 residues. The ends were cut back, 5 bases at V and 3 bases at J, with 13 bases in the middle. CDR3 amino acids: CASSPAAGKETQYF. The CDR3 region has the DNA TGTGCCAGCAGCCCGGCGGCGGGGAAAGAGACCCAGTACTTC.

The chain recombines TRBV19 with TRBJ2-1, with D hard to call. Germline CDR1 and CDR2: LNHDA and SQIVND (reference sequence). CDR3 size: 14 residues. V was pared by 3 bases and J by 0 bases, with 6 bases between. This CDR3 reads CASSMMISYNEQFF. In DNA, the CDR3 is TGTGCCAGTAGTATGATGATCTCCTACAATGAGCAGTTCTTC.

The rearrangement links TRBV27 to TRBJ1-1, with D perhaps matching TRBD1 (6 bases). Trimming pared 8 bases from V and 3 bases from J, leaving 22 bases between. Germline CDR1 and CDR2: MNHEY and SMNVEV (reference sequence). The CDR3 length is 16 residues. Here the CDR3 DNA reads TGTGCCAGCCCTCCCGGTAGGGGGTTTCATTACACTGAAGCTTTCTTT. This gives the protein CASPPGRGFHYTEAFF.

The chain combines TRBV5-1 with TRBJ1-1; D unresolved. The CDR3 covers 15 residues. Trimming pared 4 bases from V and 5 bases from J, leaving 18 bases between. CDR1 SGHRS and CDR2 YFSETQ come from the germline V gene. The chain's CDR3 is CASSRYREVPTEAFF. The CDR3 DNA reads as TGCGCCAGCAGCCGATACCGGGAGGTTCCGACTGAAGCTTTCTTT. The whole variable domain, remainder taken from reference TRBV5-1 and TRBJ1-1, is KAGVTQTPRYLIKTRGQQVTLSCSPISGHRSVSWYQQTPGQGLQFLFEYFSETQRNKGNFPGRFSGRQFSNSRSEMNVSTLELGDSALYLCASSRYREVPTEAFFGQGTRLTVV.

The V call is TRBV9, the J call TRBJ2-3, with 10 bases fitting TRBD1. Losses at the gene ends were 0 bases for V and 3 bases for J; bases not matched to a gene: 4. This CDR3 spans 16 amino acids. Germline V gives CDR1 SGDLS, CDR2 YYNGEE. In DNA form, the CDR3 reads TGTGCCAGCAGCGTAGAAGGGGGACAGGGGACAGATACGCAGTATTTT. Its translation is CASSVEGGQGTDTQYF.

The chain carries TRBV6-6 and TRBJ2-5; 10 positions agree with TRBD2. The junction had 13 bases not matched to a gene; V was cut back by 7 bases and J by 11 bases. From germline, CDR1 is MNHNY and CDR2 SVGAGI (reference sequence). The CDR3 is 14 amino acids. CDR3 in amino acids: CASTRTSGREAQYF. The CDR3 DNA follows: TGTGCCAGCACCCGGACTAGCGGCCGCGAGGCACAGTACTTC.

This clone appeared once. The chain employs TRBV4-1 and TRBJ2-7; 8 bases align to TRBD1. V dropped 0 bases and J dropped 5; count of bases not matched to a gene: 9. CDR1 and CDR2 from the germline V gene are MGHRA and YSYEKL. The CDR3 spans 16 residues. The DNA of the CDR3 is TGCGCCAGCAGCCAAGAAATTGGGCAGGGGGCTGACGAGCAGTACTTC. It is translated as CASSQEIGQGADEQYF.

This chain joins TRBV12-5 and TRBJ2-4, with D unresolved. This CDR3 region has 13 residues. V was cut by 4 bases and J by 13 bases, with 17 bases left in between. Germline V gene lookup returns CDR1 LGHNT and CDR2 FRNRAP. The CDR3 loop is CASGYNPALGQYF. The CDR3 DNA is TGTGCTAGTGGTTACAACCCGGCCTTGGGACAGTACTTC.

The chain employs TRBV13 and TRBJ2-7, with 7 bases lining up with TRBD2. The CDR3 consists of 13 residues. V shed 5 bases and J 2 bases; nucleotides not matched to a gene: 3. In germline, CDR1 is PRHDT, CDR2 FYEKMQ (reference sequence). The DNA for the CDR3 is TGTGCCAGCAGCGAAGGACTAGCCTACGAGCAGTACTTC. Residues: CASSEGLAYEQYF.

This clone was counted a few times. The chain is built from TRBV6-1 and TRBJ1-3; the D gene is possibly TRBD1 (5 bases). The germline CDR1 and CDR2 sequences are MNHNS and SASEGT. V was trimmed by 3 bases and J by 0 bases, leaving 12 bases between them. The CDR3 spans 16 residues. The CDR3 here is CASSEGGVLSGNTIYF. The CDR3 region has the DNA TGTGCCAGCAGTGAGGGGGGGGTTCTCTCTGGAAACACCATATATTTT.

This rearrangement joins TRBV9 to TRBJ1-1; D uncertain. V was clipped by 0 bases and J by 4 bases, with 7 bases between them. This CDR3 region has 13 residues. CDR1 is SGDLS, CDR2 YYNGEE, per germline. CDR3 bases: TGTGCCAGCAGCGTAGCTGAAGCCACTGAAGCTTTCTTT. Translation: CASSVAEATEAFF.

This rearrangement joins TRBV30 to TRBJ2-3, with D unclear. The CDR3 length is 13 residues. CDR1 GTSNPN and CDR2 SVGIG come from the germline V gene (reference sequence). V was cut by 5 bases and J by 0 bases, with 9 bases left in between. CDR3 nucleotides: TGTGCCTGGGCCTATACGAGCACAGATACGCAGTATTTT. Translation: CAWAYTSTDTQYF.

The rearrangement joins TRBV6-5 to TRBJ2-1; TRBD2 might be the D (5 bases). Germline CDR1 is MNHEY and CDR2 is SVGAGI. V was trimmed by 2 bases and J by 9 bases, leaving 11 bases between them. The CDR3 extends over 13 amino acids. CDR3 sequence reads: CASSYAFGGEQFF. DNA for the CDR3: TGTGCCAGCAGTTACGCGTTTGGAGGTGAGCAGTTCTTC.

As to this clone: The same CDR3 is also encoded by other DNA sequences in this sample. The chain has TRBV15 and TRBJ2-7; 8 positions match TRBD1. The V segment lost 0 bases and the J segment 4 bases; nucleotides outside the gene matches: 5. This CDR3 is 15 amino acids long. Per germline, CDR1 LNHNV and CDR2 YYDKDF (reference sequence). The CDR3: CATSRDPQGAYEQYF. The DNA of the CDR3 is TGTGCCACCAGCAGAGATCCGCAGGGGGCGTACGAGCAGTACTTC.

The rearrangement links TRBV6-1 to TRBJ1-5; 7 nucleotides line up with TRBD1. The CDR3 loop spans 15 amino acids. V lost 6 bases, J lost 3 bases, and 8 bases stayed unmatched. Germline assignment: CDR1 MNHNS and CDR2 SASEGT. CDR3 DNA: TGTGCCAGCAGAGGAAGGGACAGCCACAATCAGCCCCAGCATTTT. Translated: CASRGRDSHNQPQHF.